This is a list of T cell receptor beta chains from one sample in a study of CD8+ T cells in alopecia areata. Data came from immunoSEQ multiplex PCR; TCRdb stores just in-frame clones and leaves some out. The repertoire has about 110,000 clones, 50% to 70% of them found once; the top ten carry over 20%. Sequenced: NKG2D-low CD8+ T cells sorted from blood. The receptors were sampled from a human donor with alopecia areata. The CDR3 runs from the conserved cysteine through the conserved F or W. D genes are given only for firm matches. A clone size is listed for some rows: how often the clone was seen (once, few, many), or a class if it is expanded.

D	V	J	size	DNA	CDR3
TRBD1	TRBV2	TRBJ2-7	-	TGTGCCAGCAGTGTGAGACAGGGGCGCGAGCAGTACTTC	CASSVRQGREQYF
TRBD2	TRBV27	TRBJ2-7	-	TGTGCCAGCAGCTTGAGGCGGGAGGGCTCCTACGAGCAGTACTTC	CASSLRREGSYEQYF
-	TRBV14	TRBJ2-2	few	TGTGCCAGCAGCCGTCACGGGACGGACGACTGGACCGGGGAGCTGTTTTTT	CASSRHGTDDWTGELFF
-	TRBV2	TRBJ1-5	-	TGTGCCAGCAGTGAAAGGAGGAGCAATCAGCCCCAGCATTTT	CASSERRSNQPQHF
-	TRBV27	TRBJ1-5	-	TGTGCCAGCAGCGATACTACAGGGCATCAGCCCCAGCATTTT	CASSDTTGHQPQHF
-	TRBV14	TRBJ2-1	medium-sized	TGTGCCAGCAGCGCAACCTCTAGCGAGGTTGGGTCTTGGTACAATGAGCAGTTCTTC	CASSATSSEVGSWYNEQFF
-	TRBV27	TRBJ2-5	-	TGTGCCAGCAGCCCCGGGGGCGGGGAGACCCAGTACTTC	CASSPGGGETQYF
-	TRBV13	TRBJ2-2	few	TGTGCCAGCAGCTTGTCCGACAGCACCGGGGAGCTGTTTTTT	CASSLSDSTGELFF
-	TRBV27	TRBJ1-5	-	TGTGCCAGCAGTTCGGGGGTATATGGAGATCAGCCCCAGCATTTT	CASSSGVYGDQPQHF
-	TRBV7-8	TRBJ2-3	few	TGTGCCAGCAGCTTGGCCCGGGGAAATACGCAGTATTTT	CASSLARGNTQYF
TRBD1	TRBV30	TRBJ1-2	-	TGTGCCTGGAGTAGGGATCGGGACAGGGGGCGTAAGAACTATGGCTACACCTTC	CAWSRDRDRGRKNYGYTF
-	TRBV13	TRBJ2-1	few	TGTGCCAGCAGCTCCACTAGGATAGTCAATGAGCAGTTCTTC	CASSSTRIVNEQFF
TRBD2	TRBV5-1	TRBJ2-7	-	TGCGCCAGCAGGGCTGTAACTAGCGGGAGGCCTCCCTACGAGCAGTACTTC	CASRAVTSGRPPYEQYF
-	TRBV12-5	TRBJ1-1	many	TGTGCTAGTGGTTTTTCGGGGACTGAAGCTTTCTTT	CASGFSGTEAFF
-	TRBV5-4	TRBJ1-2	-	TGTGCCAGCAGCTTGGATAGGGGGGACTATGGCTACACCTTC	CASSLDRGDYGYTF
TRBD2	TRBV7-9	TRBJ2-1	-	TGTGCCAGCAGCTTAGGACTAGCGGCCTACAATGAGCAGTTCTTC	CASSLGLAAYNEQFF
-	TRBV5-1	TRBJ1-1	-	TGCGCCAGCAGCTTGGTGGCGGAAGTGACAATAAAGAACACTGAAGCTTTCTTT	CASSLVAEVTIKNTEAFF
TRBD1	TRBV15	TRBJ2-2	-	TGTGCCACCAGCAACCTCCCGGGACAGGGGATTACCGGGGAGCTGTTTTTT	CATSNLPGQGITGELFF
-	TRBV5-1	TRBJ1-1	few	TGCGCCAGCAGCCCCTGGGAGGGGCGCCGGGAAGCTTTCTTT	CASSPWEGRREAFF
-	TRBV7-9	TRBJ2-7	few	TGTGCCAGCAGTCAAAAAACAGGGACCTACGAGCAGTACTTC	CASSQKTGTYEQYF
TRBD2	TRBV4-1	TRBJ2-3	-	TGCGCCAGCAGCCACCCGGGGCTAGCGGGAGGGGGAGATACGCAGTATTTT	CASSHPGLAGGGDTQYF
-	TRBV9	TRBJ2-3	-	TGTGCCAGCAACCGGGCTGCTAGCACAGATACGCAGTATTTT	CASNRAASTDTQYF
TRBD1	TRBV27	TRBJ2-1	once	TGTGCCAGCAGCACACCGGGACAGAAGTTCAATGAGCAGTTCTTC	CASSTPGQKFNEQFF
TRBD2	TRBV9	TRBJ2-1	medium-sized	TGTGCCAGCAGCGTTCCCGGGACTAGCGGACTCGGTGAGCAGTTCTTC	CASSVPGTSGLGEQFF
-	TRBV28	TRBJ1-2	-	TGTGCCAGCAGTTTACCCGGCACGTTCTATGGCTACACCTTC	CASSLPGTFYGYTF
-	TRBV14	TRBJ1-2	few	TGTGCCAGCAGCCGGACAGCTAACTATGGCTACACCTTC	CASSRTANYGYTF
-	TRBV19	TRBJ1-5	medium-sized	TGTGCCAGTAGTATAGCGGGGGCCGTGGATCAGCCCCAGCATTTT	CASSIAGAVDQPQHF
-	TRBV18	TRBJ2-1	few	TGTGCCAGCTCACCCCCGGCAGGGGCGAACAATGAGCAGTTCTTC	CASSPPAGANNEQFF
-	TRBV30	TRBJ2-7	-	TGTGCTTTGGAGGACTCCTACGAGCAGTACTTC	CALEDSYEQYF
TRBD1	TRBV27	TRBJ2-3	-	TGTGCCAGCAGGCCTACCGGGACAGGGCGTGTGTATACGCAGTATTTT	CASRPTGTGRVYTQYF
-	TRBV4-1	TRBJ1-2	-	TGCGCCAGCAGGATCGGACAGTTTTCCTTTAACTATGGCTACACCTTC	CASRIGQFSFNYGYTF
-	TRBV6-5	TRBJ2-5	few	TGTGCCAGCAGTCCATCTCAAGAGACCCAGTACTTC	CASSPSQETQYF
-	TRBV28	TRBJ2-7	-	TGTGCCAGCAATCAGGCCTACCCGCCCTACGAGCAGTACTTC	CASNQAYPPYEQYF
-	TRBV19	TRBJ2-1	few	TGTGCCAGTAGTACCTGGTCTGGCTCCTACAATGAGCAGTTCTTC	CASSTWSGSYNEQFF
-	TRBV28	TRBJ2-7	-	TGTGCCAGCAGCTCCCCGGGACAAGCCAGGGCGCAGTACTTC	CASSSPGQARAQYF
-	TRBV28	TRBJ2-1	-	TGTGCCAGCAGTTCCCAACACAGGGGGGGGTATGAGCAGTTCTTC	CASSSQHRGGYEQFF
TRBD1	TRBV27	TRBJ1-2	few	TGTGCCAGCAGTTTATCACAGGGGCGAGGCTACACCTTC	CASSLSQGRGYTF
-	TRBV27	TRBJ2-3	-	TGTGCCAGCCTTATAAGCACAGATACGCAGTATTTT	CASLISTDTQYF
TRBD2	TRBV5-1	TRBJ2-1	-	TGCGCCAGCAGCCCCGGTCGGGGGGTAAATGAGCAGTTCTTC	CASSPGRGVNEQFF
-	TRBV7-6	TRBJ1-1	-	TGTGCCAGCAGCTTTGGGGGGGATACTGAAGCTTTCTTT	CASSFGGDTEAFF
-	TRBV29-1	TRBJ1-1	-	TGCAGCGTTGAACGGTCCAGAAACTTCAACACTGAAGCTTTCTTT	CSVERSRNFNTEAFF
-	TRBV6-5	TRBJ2-2	-	TGTGCCAGCAGTTACGGAAAGGCGAACACCGGGGAGCTGTTTTTT	CASSYGKANTGELFF
-	TRBV27	TRBJ2-7	-	TGTGCCAGCTCGGCCCGCCCCCGGACCTCTCAGCAGTACTTC	CASSARPRTSQQYF
-	TRBV5-6	TRBJ2-7	-	TGTGCCAGCAGCTTGGAAGGCTTACGGGAGCAGTACTTC	CASSLEGLREQYF
-	TRBV9	TRBJ1-1	once	TGTGCCAGCAGCGTGTCTGGCGTTGGGGAAGCTTTCTTT	CASSVSGVGEAFF
-	TRBV10-2	TRBJ2-7	once	TGCGCCAGCAGTGAGTCAAACTACGAGCAGTACTTC	CASSESNYEQYF
-	TRBV23-1	TRBJ1-1	-	TGCGCCAGCAGTCAAAGCGAGCGGAGGGGAAAGAACACTGAAGCTTTCTTT	CASSQSERRGKNTEAFF
TRBD2	TRBV7-3	TRBJ2-7	-	TGTGCCAGCAGCCCTACGGCGGGAGGGACCTACGAGCAGTACTTC	CASSPTAGGTYEQYF
-	TRBV13	TRBJ2-2	few	TGTGCCAGCAGGTCTAGACAGAACACCGGGGAGCTGTTTTTT	CASRSRQNTGELFF
-	TRBV13	TRBJ1-2	-	TGTGCCAGCAGCTTACTAGGGGATGGCTACACCTTC	CASSLLGDGYTF
TRBD1	TRBV2	TRBJ1-2	-	TGTGCCAGCAGTGAAGGACAGGGTGGTGGCTACACCTTC	CASSEGQGGGYTF